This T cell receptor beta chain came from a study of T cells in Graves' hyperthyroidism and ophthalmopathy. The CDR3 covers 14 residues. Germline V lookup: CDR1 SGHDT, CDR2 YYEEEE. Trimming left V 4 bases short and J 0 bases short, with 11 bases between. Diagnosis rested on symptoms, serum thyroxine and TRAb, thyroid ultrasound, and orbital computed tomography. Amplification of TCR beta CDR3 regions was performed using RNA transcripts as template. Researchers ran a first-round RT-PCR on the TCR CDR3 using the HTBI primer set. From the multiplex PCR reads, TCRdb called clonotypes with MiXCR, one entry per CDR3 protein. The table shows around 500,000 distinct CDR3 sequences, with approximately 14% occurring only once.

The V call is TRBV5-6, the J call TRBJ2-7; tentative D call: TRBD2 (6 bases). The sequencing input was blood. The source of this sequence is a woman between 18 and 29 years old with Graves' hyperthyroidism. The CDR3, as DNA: TGTGCCAGCAGCGAAGGAGGGAACTCCTACGAGCAGTACGTC. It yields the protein CASSEGGNSYEQYV.